A single sample gave rise to the 6 T cell receptor beta chains below, sequenced in a study of blood T cell repertoires in COVID-19. Profiling relied on immunoSEQ multiplex PCR, and the TCRdb table lists in-frame clones only, not all of them. The sample has 300,000 or so clones, about 91% seen once. The sequenced sample was peripheral blood. The source of these receptors is a woman aged 25 to 45 who had recovered from COVID-19.

The rearrangement joins TRBV11-3 to TRBJ2-1, with D maybe TRBD1 (5 bases). CDR3 size: 13 residues. V was pared by 8 bases and J by 4 bases, with 12 bases between. Germline lookup yields CDR1 SGHNT and CDR2 YENEEA. The CDR3 DNA is TGTGCCAGCGCCGACAGCCTGTACAATGAGCAGTTCTTC. Translating gives CASADSLYNEQFF.

The chain has TRBV18 and TRBJ1-1; D is perhaps TRBD1 (6 bases). The CDR3 consists of 15 residues. CDR1 is KGHSH, CDR2 LQKENI, per germline. Trimming removed 2 bases at V and 6 bases at J, with 16 bases between. The DNA of the CDR3 is TGTGCCAGCTCACCAGTAAATGGGGGCTTGTCTGAAGCTTTCTTT. Its protein is CASSPVNGGLSEAFF.

The chain joins TRBV27 to TRBJ2-7, with 9 bases fitting TRBD1. The CDR3 loop spans 16 amino acids. Germline V lookup: CDR1 MNHEY, CDR2 SMNVEV (reference sequence). The V and J ends lost 6 bases and 4 bases, in that order; junction bases with no gene match: 13. The CDR3 sequence is CASSQKPGQGVYEQYF. The CDR3 DNA follows: TGTGCCAGCAGCCAAAAACCGGGACAGGGTGTGTACGAGCAGTACTTC.

The chain couples TRBV28 to TRBJ1-1, with a tentative D call TRBD1 (5 bases). V shed 6 bases and J shed 1 base, with 12 bases lying between them. The germline V gene encodes CDR1 MDHEN and CDR2 SYDVKM. This CDR3 comprises 14 residues. The CDR3 coding sequence is TGTGCCAGCAGCCGGGGGTGGGGGAACACTGAAGCTTTCTTT. The encoded protein is CASSRGWGNTEAFF.

The V and J genes are TRBV28 and TRBJ2-7; tentative D call: TRBD1 (6 bases). V was trimmed by 6 bases and J by 2 bases, leaving 14 bases between them. This CDR3 region has 14 residues. Germline V lookup: CDR1 MDHEN, CDR2 SYDVKM. CDR3 region: CASRRTEVPYEQYF. The CDR3 bases are TGTGCCAGCAGAAGGACAGAAGTGCCCTACGAGCAGTACTTC. The variable domain in full, with the rest retrieved from reference TRBV28 and TRBJ2-7, is DVKVTQSSRYLVKRTGEKVFLECVQDMDHENMFWYRQDPGLGLRLIYFSYDVKMKEKGDIPEGYSVSREKKERFSLILESASTNQTSMYLCASRRTEVPYEQYFGPGTRLTVT.

V usage is TRBV25-1 and J usage is TRBJ1-1, with D possibly matching TRBD1 (5 bases). V dropped 0 bases and J dropped 5 bases, with 7 bases sitting between them. CDR1 and CDR2 from the germline V gene are MGHDK and SYGVNS. The CDR3 covers 13 residues. CDR3 loop: CASSEYGGTEAFF. As DNA, the CDR3 is TGTGCCAGCAGTGAATACGGGGGTACTGAAGCTTTCTTT. The whole variable domain, remainder taken from reference TRBV25-1 and TRBJ1-1, is EADIYQTPRYLVIGTGKKITLECSQTMGHDKMYWYQQDPGMELHLIHYSYGVNSTEKGDLSSESTVSRIRTEHFPLTLESARPSHTSQYLCASSEYGGTEAFFGQGTRLTVV.